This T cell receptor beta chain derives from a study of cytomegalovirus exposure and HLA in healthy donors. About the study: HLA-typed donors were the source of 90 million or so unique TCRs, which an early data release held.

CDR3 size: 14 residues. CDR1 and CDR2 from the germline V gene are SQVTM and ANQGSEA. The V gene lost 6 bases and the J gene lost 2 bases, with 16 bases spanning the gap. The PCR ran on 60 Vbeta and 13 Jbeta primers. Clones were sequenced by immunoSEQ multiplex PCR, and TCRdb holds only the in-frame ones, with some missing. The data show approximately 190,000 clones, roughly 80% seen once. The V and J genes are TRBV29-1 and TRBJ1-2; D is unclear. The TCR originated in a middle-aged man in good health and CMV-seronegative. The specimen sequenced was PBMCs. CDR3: CSVKGQAGNYGYTF. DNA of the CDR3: TGCAGCGTGAAAGGTCAGGCAGGAAACTATGGCTACACCTTC. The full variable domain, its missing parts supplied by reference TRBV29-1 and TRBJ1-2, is SAVISQKPSRDICQRGTSLTIQCQVDSQVTMMFWYRQQPGQSLTLIATANQGSEATYESGFVIDKFPISRPNLTFSTLTVSNMSPEDSSIYLCSVKGQAGNYGYTFGSGTRLTVV.